This is a list of T cell receptor beta chains from one sample in a study of PD-1 blockade in classical Hodgkin lymphoma. Some clones are missing from TCRdb's copy, which holds only in-frame ones; the method was immunoSEQ multiplex PCR. The sample records tens of thousands of clones, approximately 92% being singletons. Sequenced here: peripheral blood mononuclear cells (PBMCs), sampled before the fourth cycle of nivolumab. The receptors come from a human donor with classical Hodgkin lymphoma. The conserved cysteine and the conserved F or W are not part of the CDR3 here.

TRBJ1-4 TRBV7-9 ASSLALLRGGEKLF
TRBJ2-7 TRBV11-2 ASSGGLAGIYEQY
TRBJ2-5 TRBV5-1 ASSSRSQGETQY
TRBJ2-7 TRBV25-1 ASSEYTEQY
TRBJ2-7 TRBV28 ASTGIPYEQY
TRBJ2-2 TRBV19 AGRTALNTGELF
TRBJ1-4 TRBV4-1 ASSRPGVLRTNEKLF
TRBJ2-7 TRBV28 ASSFHYEQY
TRBJ1-2 TRBV6-4 ASSDYYGYT
TRBJ2-6 TRBV27 ATTNTPSGANVLT
TRBJ1-5 TRBV19 ASSPLGGALNQPQH
TRBJ1-2 TRBV5-4 ASSLGEAYGYT
TRBJ2-2 TRBV19 ASRGGIGELF
TRBJ2-1 TRBV27 ASSLGLAGVNEQF
TRBJ2-3 TRBV27 ASSLFDTDTQY
TRBJ2-5 TRBV6-5 ASSYSRGHQETQY
TRBJ2-3 TRBV7-6 ASSLQGGTDTQY
TRBJ1-2 TRBV28 ASRGQENYGYT
TRBJ2-1 TRBV28 ASSLWRLGGSGNEQF
TRBJ2-7 TRBV4-1 ASSQAPSVPSYEQY
TRBJ1-5 TRBV6-1 ASTEASNQPQH
TRBJ1-1 TRBV28 ASSLDRGAEAF